This is a list of T cell receptor beta chains from one sample in a study of shared clonotypes between healthy human individuals. The assay was immunoSEQ multiplex PCR, and TCRdb's table has in-frame clones only and misses some. This sample has approximately 2.5 million clones, with over 85% found just once. The sequenced material came from naive CD4+ T cells from PBMCs. These receptors all stem from a man aged 18 to 30 in good health. Some clones in this sample may be carry-over from other donors' samples. The CDR3 runs from the conserved cysteine through the conserved F or W. A D gene is named only where the DNA matches it firmly. A row's size may be missing; if present it is once, few, many or a size class.

CDR3 protein | CDR3 DNA | clone size | J gene | D gene | V gene
CATRTGTGTYEQYF | TGTGCCACCCGAACCGGGACGGGCACCTACGAGCAGTACTTC | - | TRBJ2-7 | - | TRBV19
CASSTISNSGNTIYF | TGTGCCAGCAGCACTATATCAAACTCTGGAAACACCATATATTTT | once | TRBJ1-3 | - | TRBV6-1
CASSRLGDTNEKLFF | TGCGCCAGCAGTCGTTTAGGGGACACTAATGAAAAACTGTTTTTT | - | TRBJ1-4 | - | TRBV5-1
CASSVDSSYNEQFF | TGTGCCAGCAGCGTAGACTCCTCCTACAATGAGCAGTTCTTC | - | TRBJ2-1 | - | TRBV9
CASSRNSGNTIYF | TGCGCCAGCAGCCGAAACTCTGGAAACACCATATATTTT | - | TRBJ1-3 | - | TRBV4-1
CASRPQGSTDTQYF | TGTGCCAGCAGGCCACAGGGCTCCACAGATACGCAGTATTTT | - | TRBJ2-3 | - | TRBV28
CASSLRPDRVKEATEAFF | TGTGCCAGCAGTTTACGGCCGGACAGGGTAAAAGAGGCCACTGAAGCTTTCTTT | - | TRBJ1-1 | TRBD1 | TRBV27
CAISGGRDYGYTF | TGTGCCATCAGTGGGGGGAGAGACTATGGCTACACCTTC | - | TRBJ1-2 | - | TRBV10-3
CASSLTYRGNEKLFF | TGTGCCAGCAGCCTAACTTACAGGGGGAACGAAAAACTGTTTTTT | once | TRBJ1-4 | TRBD1 | TRBV7-9
CASSLVGTYNEQFF | TGTGCCAGCAGCTTAGTGGGAACCTACAATGAGCAGTTCTTC | once | TRBJ2-1 | - | TRBV5-6
CASSLATGSRSYEQYF | TGTGCCAGCAGCTTGGCAACAGGGTCCCGGTCCTACGAGCAGTACTTC | - | TRBJ2-7 | - | TRBV5-6